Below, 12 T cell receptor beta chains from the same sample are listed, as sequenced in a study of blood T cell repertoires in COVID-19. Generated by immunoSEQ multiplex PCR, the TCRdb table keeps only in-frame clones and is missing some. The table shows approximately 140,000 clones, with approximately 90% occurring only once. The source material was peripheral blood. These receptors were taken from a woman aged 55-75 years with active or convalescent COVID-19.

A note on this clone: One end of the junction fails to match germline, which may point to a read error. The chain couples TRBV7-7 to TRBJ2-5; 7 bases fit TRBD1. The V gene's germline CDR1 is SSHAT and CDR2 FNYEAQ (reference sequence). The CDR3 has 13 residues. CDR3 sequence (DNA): TGTGCTAGCAGCTTAGACAGGGCTGAGACCCAGTACTTC. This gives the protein CASSLDRAETQYF. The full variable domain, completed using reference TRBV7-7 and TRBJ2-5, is GAGVSQSPRYKVTKRGQDVTLRCDPISSHATLYWYQQALGQGPEFLTYFNYEAQPDKSGLPSDRFSAERPEGSISTLTIQRTEQRDSAMYRCASSLDRAETQYFGPGTRLLVL.

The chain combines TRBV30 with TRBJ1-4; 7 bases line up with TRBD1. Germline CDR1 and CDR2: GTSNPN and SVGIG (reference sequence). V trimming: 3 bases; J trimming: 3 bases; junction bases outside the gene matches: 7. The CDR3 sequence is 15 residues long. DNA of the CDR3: TGTGCCTGGAGGGGCCCCGGGACAGCTAATGAAAAACTGTTTTTT. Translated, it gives CAWRGPGTANEKLFF.

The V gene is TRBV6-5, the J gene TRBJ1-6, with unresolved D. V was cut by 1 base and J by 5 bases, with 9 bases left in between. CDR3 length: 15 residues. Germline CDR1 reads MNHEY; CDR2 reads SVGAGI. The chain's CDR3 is CASSYWSVDNSPLHF. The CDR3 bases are TGTGCCAGCAGTTACTGGTCGGTAGATAATTCACCCCTCCACTTT.

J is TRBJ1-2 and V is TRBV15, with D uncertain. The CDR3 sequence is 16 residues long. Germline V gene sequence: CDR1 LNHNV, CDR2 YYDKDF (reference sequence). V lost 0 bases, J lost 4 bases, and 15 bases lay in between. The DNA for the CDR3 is TGTGCCACCAGCAGAGATCTTGGGGAGAATTTCTATGGCTACACCTTC. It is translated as CATSRDLGENFYGYTF.

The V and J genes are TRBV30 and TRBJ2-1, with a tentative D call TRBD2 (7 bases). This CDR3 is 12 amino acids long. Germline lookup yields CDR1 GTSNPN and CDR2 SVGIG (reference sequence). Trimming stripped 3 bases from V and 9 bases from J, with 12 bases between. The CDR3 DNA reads TGTGCCTGGAGCGGGGGCGGGGGTGAGCAGTTCTTC. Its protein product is CAWSGGGGEQFF.

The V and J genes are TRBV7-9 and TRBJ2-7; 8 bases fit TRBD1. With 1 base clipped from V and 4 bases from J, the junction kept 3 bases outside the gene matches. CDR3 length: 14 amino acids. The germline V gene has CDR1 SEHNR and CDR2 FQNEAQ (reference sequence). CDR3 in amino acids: CASSLGTGWYEQYF. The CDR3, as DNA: TGTGCCAGCAGCTTAGGGACAGGGTGGTACGAGCAGTACTTC.

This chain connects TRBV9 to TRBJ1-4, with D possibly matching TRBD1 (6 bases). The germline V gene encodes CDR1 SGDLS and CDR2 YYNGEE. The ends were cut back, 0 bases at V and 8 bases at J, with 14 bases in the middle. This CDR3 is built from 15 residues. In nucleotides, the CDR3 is TGTGCCAGCAGCGTAGGGGAACAGGGATACGAAAAACTGTTTTTT. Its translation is CASSVGEQGYEKLFF.

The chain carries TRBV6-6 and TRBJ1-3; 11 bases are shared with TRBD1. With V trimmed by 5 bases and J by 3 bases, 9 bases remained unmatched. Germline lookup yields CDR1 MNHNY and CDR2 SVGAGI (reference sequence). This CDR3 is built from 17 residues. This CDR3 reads CASSRDGGTGGGNTIYF. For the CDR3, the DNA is TGTGCCAGCAGTCGCGACGGCGGGACAGGGGGTGGAAACACCATATATTTT.

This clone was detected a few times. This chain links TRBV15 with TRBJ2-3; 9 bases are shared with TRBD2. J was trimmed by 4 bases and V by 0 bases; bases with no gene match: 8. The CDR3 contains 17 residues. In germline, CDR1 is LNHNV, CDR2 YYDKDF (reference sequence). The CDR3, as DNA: TGTGCCACCAGCAGAGATCGGGCGGGGGGGCCTTCAGATACGCAGTATTTT. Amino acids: CATSRDRAGGPSDTQYF.

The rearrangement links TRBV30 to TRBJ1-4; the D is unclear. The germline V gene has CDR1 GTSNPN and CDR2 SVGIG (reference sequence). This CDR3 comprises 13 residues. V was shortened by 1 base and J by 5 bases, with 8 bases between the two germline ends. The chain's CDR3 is CAWSAQENEKLFF. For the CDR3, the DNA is TGTGCCTGGAGTGCTCAGGAAAATGAAAAACTGTTTTTT.

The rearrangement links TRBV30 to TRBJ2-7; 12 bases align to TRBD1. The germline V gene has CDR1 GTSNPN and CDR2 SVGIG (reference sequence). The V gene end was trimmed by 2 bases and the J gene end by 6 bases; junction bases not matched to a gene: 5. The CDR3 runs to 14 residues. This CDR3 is CAWSSGTGGGEQYF. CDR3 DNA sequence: TGTGCCTGGAGTTCCGGGACAGGGGGCGGCGAGCAGTACTTC.

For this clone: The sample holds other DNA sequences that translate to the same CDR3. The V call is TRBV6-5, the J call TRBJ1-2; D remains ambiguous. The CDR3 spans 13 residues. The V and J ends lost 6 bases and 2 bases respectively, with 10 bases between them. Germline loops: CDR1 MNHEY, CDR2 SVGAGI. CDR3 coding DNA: TGTGCCAGCAGCCCGACCGGGAACTATGGCTACACCTTC. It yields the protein CASSPTGNYGYTF.